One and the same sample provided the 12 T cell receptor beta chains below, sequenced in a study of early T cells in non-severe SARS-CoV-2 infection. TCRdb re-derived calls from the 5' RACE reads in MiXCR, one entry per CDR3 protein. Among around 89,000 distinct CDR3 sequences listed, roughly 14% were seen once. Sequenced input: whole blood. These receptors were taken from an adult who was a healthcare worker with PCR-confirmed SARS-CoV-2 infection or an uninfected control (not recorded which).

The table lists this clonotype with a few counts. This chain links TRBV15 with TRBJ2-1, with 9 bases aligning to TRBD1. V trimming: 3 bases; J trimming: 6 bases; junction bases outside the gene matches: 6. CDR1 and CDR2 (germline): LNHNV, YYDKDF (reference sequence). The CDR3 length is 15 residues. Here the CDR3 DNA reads TGTGCCACCAGCAGCTGGGACAGGGACCTCAATGAGCAGTTCTTC. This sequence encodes CATSSWDRDLNEQFF.

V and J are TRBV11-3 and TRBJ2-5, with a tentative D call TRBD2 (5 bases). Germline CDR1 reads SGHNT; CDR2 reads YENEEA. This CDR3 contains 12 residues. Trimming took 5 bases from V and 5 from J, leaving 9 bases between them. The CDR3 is CASSPSGETQYF. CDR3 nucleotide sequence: TGTGCCAGCAGCCCGTCGGGGGAGACCCAGTACTTC. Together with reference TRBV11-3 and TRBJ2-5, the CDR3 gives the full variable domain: EAGVVQSPRYKIIEKKQPVAFWCNPISGHNTLYWYLQNLGQGPELLIRYENEEAVDDSQLPKDRFSAERLKGVDSTLKIQPAELGDSAVYLCASSPSGETQYFGPGTRLLVL.

CDR3 residues: CASSGDERGPVDTQYF. The DNA for the CDR3 is TGTGCCAGCAGCGGAGACGAGCGGGGGCCGGTAGATACGCAGTATTTT. This chain joins TRBV6-1 and TRBJ2-3; TRBD2 matches 8 bases. Germline CDR1 and CDR2: MNHNS and SASEGT. The V gene end was trimmed by 6 bases and the J gene end by 5 bases; junction bases not matched to a gene: 13. This CDR3 comprises 16 residues.

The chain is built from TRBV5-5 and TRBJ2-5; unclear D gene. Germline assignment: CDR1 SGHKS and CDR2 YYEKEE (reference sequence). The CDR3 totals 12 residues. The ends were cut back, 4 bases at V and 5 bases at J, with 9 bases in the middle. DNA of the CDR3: TGTGCCAGCAGCCTCGTAGTTGAGACCCAGTACTTC. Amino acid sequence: CASSLVVETQYF.

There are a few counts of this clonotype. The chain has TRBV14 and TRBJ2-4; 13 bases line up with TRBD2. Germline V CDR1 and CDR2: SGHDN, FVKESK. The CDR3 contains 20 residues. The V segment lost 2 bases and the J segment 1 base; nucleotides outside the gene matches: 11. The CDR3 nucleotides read TGTGCCAGCAGCCAATCTACTACTAGCGGGGGGGCCGTGGCCAAAAACATTCAGTACTTC. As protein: CASSQSTTSGGAVAKNIQYF.

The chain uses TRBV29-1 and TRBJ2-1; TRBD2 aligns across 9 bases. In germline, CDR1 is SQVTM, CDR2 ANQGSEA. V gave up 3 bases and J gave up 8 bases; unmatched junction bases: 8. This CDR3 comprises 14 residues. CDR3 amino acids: CSVDRGGAVDEQFF. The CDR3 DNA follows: TGCAGCGTTGACCGCGGGGGGGCGGTAGATGAGCAGTTCTTC.

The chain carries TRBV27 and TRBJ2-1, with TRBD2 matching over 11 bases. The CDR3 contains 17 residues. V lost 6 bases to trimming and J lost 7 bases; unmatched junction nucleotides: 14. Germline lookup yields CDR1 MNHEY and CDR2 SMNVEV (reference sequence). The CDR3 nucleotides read TGTGCCAGCAGCAAAGTGGTAGCGGGGGGGCCGGTTAATGAGCAGTTCTTC. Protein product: CASSKVVAGGPVNEQFF.

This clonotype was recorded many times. CDR3 bases: TGTGCCAGCAGGCCCGGCGGCGGGTTTACCGAGCAGTACGTC. It codes for CASRPGGGFTEQYV. V gene TRBV28 combines with J gene TRBJ2-7, with D maybe TRBD2 (5 bases). The CDR3 sequence is 14 residues long. Germline CDR1 is MDHEN and CDR2 is SYDVKM. V was trimmed by 6 bases and J by 6 bases, leaving 18 bases between them.

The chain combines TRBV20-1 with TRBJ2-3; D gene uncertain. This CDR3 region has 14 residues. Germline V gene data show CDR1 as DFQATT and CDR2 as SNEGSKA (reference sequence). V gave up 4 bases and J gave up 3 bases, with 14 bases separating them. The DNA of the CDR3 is TGCAGTGCTAAGACGACTGGACGTACAGATACGCAGTATTTT. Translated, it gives CSAKTTGRTDTQYF.

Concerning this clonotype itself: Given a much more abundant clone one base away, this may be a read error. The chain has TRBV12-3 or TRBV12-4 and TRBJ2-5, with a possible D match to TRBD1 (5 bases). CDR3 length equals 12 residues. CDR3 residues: CASRHGQGTQYF. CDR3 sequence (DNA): TGTGCCAGCAGGCACGGACAAGGGACCCAGTACTTC.

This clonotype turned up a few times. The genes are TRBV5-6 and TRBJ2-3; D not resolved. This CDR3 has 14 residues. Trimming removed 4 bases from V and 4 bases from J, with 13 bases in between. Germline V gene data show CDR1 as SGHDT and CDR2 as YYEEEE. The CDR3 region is CASSDVGPSDTQYF. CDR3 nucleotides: TGTGCCAGCAGCGATGTAGGGCCTTCAGATACGCAGTATTTT.

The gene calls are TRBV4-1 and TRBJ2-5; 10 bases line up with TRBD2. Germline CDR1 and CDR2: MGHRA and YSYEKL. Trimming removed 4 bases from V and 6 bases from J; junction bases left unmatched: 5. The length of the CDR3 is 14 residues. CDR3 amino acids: CASSPLAGDKTQYF. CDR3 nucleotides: TGCGCCAGCAGCCCCCTAGCGGGGGACAAGACCCAGTACTTC.